Presented here are 19 T cell receptor beta chains from one specimen sequenced in a study of cytomegalovirus exposure and HLA in healthy donors. Use of 60 Vbeta and 13 Jbeta primers characterized the PCR. This table comes from immunoSEQ multiplex PCR, and its TCRdb copy is limited to in-frame clones, with some not included. The repertoire consists of roughly 200,000 clones, with 75% to 85% occurring once and the leading ten covering roughly 14%. Sequences were obtained from PBMCs. The receptors were sampled from a woman between 25 and 40 years old in good health and CMV-seropositive.

This chain uses TRBV6-1 with TRBJ1-1, with D possibly matching TRBD1 (6 bases). Trimming removed 1 base at V and 1 base at J, with 10 bases between. The CDR3 length is 15 residues. Germline V lookup: CDR1 MNHNS, CDR2 SASEGT. Here the CDR3 reads CASSEEVGGNTEAFF. Here the CDR3 DNA reads TGTGCCAGCAGTGAAGAGGTAGGGGGGAACACTGAAGCTTTCTTT.

This sequence joins TRBV15 and TRBJ2-1; D not certain. Germline CDR1 reads LNHNV; CDR2 reads YYDKDF (reference sequence). Trimming removed 6 bases from V and 4 bases from J, with 4 bases in between. This CDR3 contains 11 residues. In DNA form, the CDR3 reads TGTGCCACCAGTCAGTACAATGAGCAGTTCTTC. Translating gives CATSQYNEQFF.

This clone showed up just a few times. Other DNA variants within this sample encode the same CDR3. CDR3 sequence (DNA): TGTGCCAGCAGCTTAGGACAGAACACTGAAGCTTTCTTT. Amino acid sequence: CASSLGQNTEAFF. The rearrangement links TRBV7-9 to TRBJ1-1; D is ambiguous. Germline values: CDR1 SEHNR, CDR2 FQNEAQ (reference sequence). V lost 1 base to trimming and J lost 1 base, with 4 bases between them. The CDR3 loop spans 13 amino acids. Combining the CDR3 with reference TRBV7-9 and TRBJ1-1 gives the whole variable domain DTGVSQNPRHKITKRGQNVTFRCDPISEHNRLYWYRQTLGQGPEFLTYFQNEAQLEKSRLLSDRFSAERPKGSFSTLEIQRTEQGDSAMYLCASSLGQNTEAFFGQGTRLTVV.

The chain has TRBV7-3 and TRBJ2-3, with 7 bases matching TRBD2. Looked up from germline, CDR1 is SGHTA and CDR2 is FQGTGA. The CDR3 totals 15 residues. V shed 5 bases and J 2 bases; nucleotides not matched to a gene: 7. As DNA, the CDR3 is TGTGCCAGCAGCCTAAGCGGGAAGCACACAGATACGCAGTATTTT. This encodes CASSLSGKHTDTQYF.

CDR3 DNA sequence: TGTGCCAGCAGCTCCCCCCCCACGGACAGGCGCACTGCTGATGGCTACACCTTC. Translation gives CASSSPPTDRRTADGYTF. The chain joins TRBV7-2 to TRBJ1-2; 7 bases are a match to TRBD1. This CDR3 has 18 amino acids. Germline V gene sequence: CDR1 SGHTA, CDR2 FQGNSA. The V gene end was trimmed by 4 bases and the J gene end by 6 bases; junction bases not matched to a gene: 20.

The V call is TRBV6-4, the J call TRBJ2-7, with TRBD2 matching 7 bases. The ends lost 5 bases at V and 0 bases at J; junction bases unmatched: 1. Germline CDR1 MRHNA, CDR2 SNTAGT. The CDR3 consists of 13 residues. The CDR3 here is CASSPGGSYEQYF. The CDR3 region has the DNA TGTGCCAGCAGTCCGGGGGGCTCCTACGAGCAGTACTTC.

The rearrangement links TRBV7-2 to TRBJ2-2, with 9 bases fitting TRBD2. From germline, CDR1 is SGHTA and CDR2 FQGNSA. The V segment lost 3 bases and the J segment 9 bases; nucleotides outside the gene matches: 14. The CDR3 sequence is 17 residues long. The CDR3 protein is CASSLAVLAGGTRELFF. The CDR3 coding sequence is TGTGCCAGCAGCTTGGCAGTACTGGCGGGAGGGACGAGGGAGCTGTTTTTT.

The V call is TRBV28, the J call TRBJ2-7, with D perhaps matching TRBD1 (5 bases). The CDR3 runs to 12 residues. V was shortened by 3 bases and J by 6 bases, with 9 bases between the two germline ends. CDR1 MDHEN and CDR2 SYDVKM come from the germline V gene. The CDR3 is CASSFVGPEQYF. The DNA for the CDR3 is TGTGCCAGCAGTTTTGTGGGGCCCGAGCAGTACTTC.

This clone came up a few times. The V gene is TRBV5-1, the J gene TRBJ2-2, with 7 bases lining up with TRBD2. The CDR3 has 16 residues. Germline V lookup: CDR1 SGHRS, CDR2 YFSETQ. J lost 6 bases, V lost 7 bases, and 15 bases had no gene match. CDR3 region: CASPGGTTDDPGELFF. The DNA of the CDR3 is TGCGCCAGCCCCGGTGGGACTACCGATGACCCCGGGGAGCTGTTTTTT.

This rearrangement joins TRBV10-1 to TRBJ1-1, with TRBD1 matching over 8 bases. The V gene end was trimmed by 4 bases and the J gene end by 10 bases; junction bases not matched to a gene: 23. There are 18 residues in the CDR3. Germline-derived CDR1 and CDR2 are WNHNN and SYGVQD (reference sequence). The CDR3 sequence: CASSVVSGCAGGFIAAFF. The CDR3 nucleotides are TGCGCCAGCAGTGTGGTCTCGGGCTGTGCAGGGGGCTTTATCGCAGCTTTCTTT.

The sample holds one count of this clone. This chain joins TRBV28 and TRBJ1-2; D is unclear. This CDR3 contains 13 residues. CDR1 is MDHEN, CDR2 SYDVKM, per germline. Between the trimmed V and J ends, which lost 9 bases and 6 bases, there was a span of 17 bases. This CDR3 is CASAGPRRNGYTF. The CDR3 region has the DNA TGTGCCAGTGCCGGGCCCCGGAGGAATGGCTACACCTTC.

The rearrangement links TRBV7-9 to TRBJ1-1; 8 nucleotides agree with TRBD1. The CDR3 spans 14 residues. Losses at the gene ends were 10 bases for V and 2 bases for J; bases not matched to a gene: 9. Germline CDR1 reads SEHNR; CDR2 reads FQNEAQ (reference sequence). CDR3 protein: CANEPGGANTEAFF. CDR3 nucleotide sequence: TGTGCCAACGAACCAGGGGGCGCCAACACTGAAGCTTTCTTT.

The V and J genes are TRBV7-2 and TRBJ2-7; TRBD2 is a possible D gene (5 bases). Trimming pared 5 bases from V and 1 base from J, leaving 12 bases between. In germline, CDR1 is SGHTA, CDR2 FQGNSA. CDR3 length: 14 amino acids. CDR3 sequence reads: CASSTPGLSYEQYF. The CDR3 DNA is TGTGCCAGCAGCACCCCCGGACTTTCCTACGAGCAGTACTTC.

This clone was counted between two and nine times. DNA for the CDR3: TGTGCCAGCAGTCCCGACAGGGGGCGCCCCTCTGGCTACACCTTC. It yields the protein CASSPDRGRPSGYTF. The genes are TRBV28 and TRBJ1-2; TRBD1 matches at 10 bases. CDR3 length equals 15 residues. After removal of 5 bases from V and 7 bases from J, the junction contained 10 bases not matched to a gene. Germline loops: CDR1 MDHEN, CDR2 SYDVKM.

The chain joins TRBV19 to TRBJ1-5, with a tentative D call TRBD1 (5 bases). V was pared by 4 bases and J by 1 base, with 8 bases between. The CDR3 totals 14 residues. The V gene's germline CDR1 is LNHDA and CDR2 SQIVND (reference sequence). As DNA, the CDR3 is TGTGCCAGTAGTAACACAGGAAGCAATCAGCCCCAGCATTTT. Its protein product is CASSNTGSNQPQHF.

This clone was counted only a few times. V usage is TRBV6-5 and J usage is TRBJ1-2; D is undetermined. The V and J ends lost 5 bases and 0 bases respectively, with 7 bases between them. The CDR3 is 13 residues long. Germline CDR1 is MNHEY and CDR2 is SVGAGI. The CDR3 region has the DNA TGTGCCAGCAGTACAGACCCTAACTATGGCTACACCTTC. Translating gives CASSTDPNYGYTF.

The chain has TRBV5-6 and TRBJ2-7; 7 positions match TRBD2. The CDR3 totals 17 residues. V was pared by 2 bases and J by 4 bases, with 15 bases of the junction left unmatched. Per germline, CDR1 SGHDT and CDR2 YYEEEE. The CDR3 reads CASSFWGGTSDPYEQYF. CDR3 nucleotides: TGTGCCAGCAGCTTTTGGGGGGGAACTAGCGATCCTTACGAGCAGTACTTC.

The chain uses TRBV5-1 and TRBJ2-1; 8 bases are a match to TRBD2. V was pared by 6 bases and J by 3 bases, with 8 bases of the junction left unmatched. Germline lookup yields CDR1 SGHRS and CDR2 YFSETQ. CDR3 size: 15 residues. CDR3 bases: TGCGCCAGCACGGCGAGAACTAGCGGCTACAATGAGCAGTTCTTC. Translated, it gives CASTARTSGYNEQFF. The full variable domain, rest sourced from reference TRBV5-1 and TRBJ2-1, is KAGVTQTPRYLIKTRGQQVTLSCSPISGHRSVSWYQQTPGQGLQFLFEYFSETQRNKGNFPGRFSGRQFSNSRSEMNVSTLELGDSALYLCASTARTSGYNEQFFGPGTRLTVL.

The gene calls are TRBV7-3 and TRBJ1-1, with unresolved D. Germline lookup yields CDR1 SGHTA and CDR2 FQGTGA. This CDR3 has 12 residues. Trimming took off 5 bases at V and 7 bases at J, with 11 bases between the two ends. The CDR3 spells CASSMDGLEAFF. The CDR3 DNA follows: TGTGCCAGCAGCATGGACGGACTTGAAGCTTTCTTT.